This T cell receptor beta chain came from a study of blood T cell repertoires in COVID-19. As for the study in general: From T cells, B-cell-depleted T cells, or PBMCs came the material, which was cDNA or gDNA.

Libraries were prepared by immunoSEQ multiplex PCR; TCRdb keeps only in-frame clonotypes and omits some of them. This table holds about 380,000 clones, 85% found once. The CDR3 runs to 15 residues. CDR1 SGHTA and CDR2 FQGTGA come from the germline V gene. Trimming removed 1 base from V and 1 base from J, with 10 bases in between. V gene TRBV7-3 combines with J gene TRBJ1-1; D is uncertain. The sample comprised peripheral blood. The sequence was collected from a woman aged 18-29 years with acute or convalescent COVID-19. The CDR3 loop reads CASSLSNSPNTEAFF. CDR3 in DNA: TGTGCCAGCAGCTTAAGTAACAGCCCGAACACTGAAGCTTTCTTT.